A selection of T cell receptor beta chains follows, all from one sample in a study of blood T cell repertoires in COVID-19. Sequenced by immunoSEQ multiplex PCR; TCRdb stores in-frame clones only, minus some. Of some 250,000 clones in the sample, 80% to 85% were seen once. Sequencing was done on a sample of peripheral blood. Receptor source: a man aged 40-50 years with acute or convalescent COVID-19. The CDR3 runs from the conserved cysteine through the conserved F or W. Each record gives: clone size, J gene, V gene, D gene, CDR3 protein, CDR3 DNA. The D gene is left open where the match is weak. Size tells how often a clone was seen (once, few, many) or the class of an expanded clone, and some rows leave it out.

-	TRBJ2-1	TRBV5-1	-	CASSLVAGPLNEQFF	TGCGCCAGCAGCTTGGTTGCGGGGCCGCTCAATGAGCAGTTCTTC
-	TRBJ2-3	TRBV20-1	TRBD2	CSASILAGSTDTQYF	TGCAGTGCTAGTATACTAGCGGGTAGCACAGATACGCAGTATTTT
once	TRBJ1-1	TRBV19	TRBD1	CASSPTGANTEAFF	TGTGCCAGTAGTCCCACAGGGGCCAACACTGAAGCTTTCTTT
-	TRBJ2-5	TRBV7-8	-	CASSLRVSRPETQYF	TGTGCCAGCAGCTTACGAGTTAGTCGTCCAGAGACCCAGTACTTC
-	TRBJ2-1	TRBV19	-	CASSIGGRQEQFF	TGTGCCAGTAGTATAGGAGGCCGACAGGAGCAGTTCTTC
-	TRBJ1-2	TRBV5-8	TRBD1	CASSFFRPSGQLHYGYTF	TGTGCCAGCAGCTTCTTTCGCCCATCGGGACAGCTACACTATGGCTACACCTTC
-	TRBJ2-1	TRBV5-4	TRBD2	CASSSTGSGNEQFF	TGTGCCAGCAGCTCAACCGGGAGCGGGAACGAGCAGTTCTTC
few	TRBJ1-2	TRBV5-5	-	CASSLSTDYGYTF	TGTGCCAGCAGCTTGAGCACAGACTATGGCTACACCTTC
-	TRBJ2-3	TRBV5-1	-	CASSLVASAVTDTQYF	TGCGCCAGCAGCTTGGTGGCTAGCGCTGTCACAGATACGCAGTATTTT
-	TRBJ1-2	TRBV4-1	TRBD1	CASSQDRQGLGYTF	TGCGCCAGCAGCCAAGATAGACAGGGGCTCGGCTACACCTTC
once	TRBJ1-1	TRBV20-1	-	CSASTSGQGSFSTEAFF	-
-	TRBJ1-1	TRBV18	TRBD1	CASSHGTGARNTEAFF	TGTGCCAGCTCACACGGGACAGGGGCGAGGAACACTGAAGCTTTCTTT
once	TRBJ2-7	TRBV10-3	TRBD1	CAISDGTGGYEQYF	TGTGCCATCAGTGACGGGACAGGGGGTTACGAGCAGTACTTC
-	TRBJ1-2	TRBV9	-	CASSVVLGGGGYTF	TGTGCCAGCAGCGTCGTCCTGGGAGGCGGGGGCTACACCTTC
-	TRBJ2-7	TRBV4-1	-	CASSQLRLEGGDEQYF	TGCGCCAGCAGCCAACTACGACTAGAAGGGGGGGACGAGCAGTACTTC
-	TRBJ2-3	TRBV7-2	-	CASSLTGSDTQYF	TGTGCCAGCAGCCTCACAGGGTCAGATACGCAGTATTTT
-	TRBJ1-2	TRBV7-6	TRBD1	CASTPRGGGGSGYTF	TGTGCCAGCACCCCAAGAGGGGGCGGTGGTAGTGGCTACACCTTC
-	TRBJ2-7	TRBV19	TRBD2	CASSWSVGRAVEQYF	TGTGCCAGTAGTTGGTCTGTCGGGAGGGCCGTCGAGCAGTACTTC
once	TRBJ1-2	TRBV25-1	-	CASRTGTSYGYTF	TGTGCCAGCAGAACCGGGACAAGCTATGGCTACACCTTC
-	TRBJ2-1	TRBV9	TRBD2	CASSPSGTRPNEQFF	TGTGCCAGCAGCCCAAGCGGGACTAGGCCCAATGAGCAGTTCTTC
-	TRBJ1-2	TRBV5-8	-	CASSQTVMGYTF	TGTGCCAGCAGCCAGACAGTGATGGGCTACACCTTC
-	TRBJ2-5	TRBV2	TRBD1	CASRTGLFGGETQYF	TGTGCCAGCAGGACAGGGCTTTTTGGCGGAGAGACCCAGTACTTC
-	TRBJ2-5	TRBV19	-	CASRGREGAAETQYF	TGTGCCAGTCGGGGGCGCGAGGGGGCGGCGGAGACCCAGTACTTC
-	TRBJ2-5	TRBV3-1/TRBV3-2	TRBD1	CASSRQGDETQYF	TGTGCCAGCAGCCGACAGGGTGACGAGACCCAGTACTTC
-	TRBJ2-3	TRBV11-2	TRBD2	CASSFTQGLALGNTQYF	TGTGCCAGCAGCTTTACCCAGGGACTAGCCCTGGGGAATACGCAGTATTTT
-	TRBJ1-1	TRBV6-5	TRBD1	CASSLTGGRLGTEAFF	TGTGCCAGCAGTTTGACAGGGGGCCGTCTAGGCACTGAAGCTTTCTTT
-	TRBJ2-2	TRBV3-1/TRBV3-2	-	CASSPRGWTGELFF	TGTGCCAGCAGCCCTAGGGGGTGGACCGGGGAGCTGTTTTTT
many	TRBJ2-7	TRBV6-5	TRBD1	CASSPRQGGYEQYF	TGTGCCAGCAGTCCCCGACAGGGGGGCTACGAGCAGTACTTC
few	TRBJ2-1	TRBV19	-	CASSVRSNEQFF	TGTGCCAGTAGCGTTCGTAGCAATGAGCAGTTCTTC
-	TRBJ1-5	TRBV7-8	-	CASSPGDRPQHF	TGTGCCAGCAGCCCAGGGGACCGGCCCCAGCATTTT
-	TRBJ1-6	TRBV12-5	TRBD1	CATKQGEVSPLHF	TGTGCAACCAAACAGGGGGAAGTTTCACCCCTCCACTTT
-	TRBJ2-3	TRBV5-4	-	CASTLWSGSLTDTQYF	TGTGCCAGCACCCTGTGGTCCGGGAGCTTAACAGATACGCAGTATTTT
-	TRBJ1-2	TRBV30	-	CAWNGGNGYTF	TGTGCCTGGAACGGGGGTAATGGCTACACCTTC
few	TRBJ1-2	TRBV4-1	TRBD1	CASSQGGQGLGGYTF	TGCGCCAGCAGCCAAGGGGGACAGGGCCTCGGTGGCTACACCTTC
few	TRBJ1-2	TRBV6-5	-	CASSRSGESTTF	TGTGCCAGCAGCCGAAGTGGTGAGTCTACCACCTTC
-	TRBJ1-2	TRBV20-1	TRBD1	CSAKGASGYTF	TGCAGTGCTAAGGGGGCGAGCGGCTACACCTTC
-	TRBJ1-1	TRBV30	-	CAWSVNSRSEAFF	TGTGCCTGGAGTGTTAATTCGCGGAGTGAGGCTTTCTTT
-	TRBJ1-6	TRBV3-1/TRBV3-2	-	CASSQVSGESNSPLHF	TGTGCCAGCAGCCAAGTTAGTGGGGAGTCGAATTCACCCCTCCACTTT
-	TRBJ2-3	TRBV7-3	-	CASSTSGTSTDTQYF	TGTGCCAGCAGCACAAGCGGAACTAGCACAGATACGCAGTATTTT
-	TRBJ1-1	TRBV19	-	CASTPQGNTEAFF	TGTGCCAGTACTCCCCAGGGGAACACTGAAGCTTTCTTT
-	TRBJ1-6	TRBV11-1	-	CASSLTGNNSPLHF	TGTGCCAGCAGCCTGACAGGAAATAATTCACCCCTCCACTTT
-	TRBJ2-6	TRBV29-1	-	CSVEPSSGANVLTF	TGCAGCGTTGAGCCTAGCTCTGGGGCCAACGTCCTGACTTTC
once	TRBJ1-6	TRBV12-3/TRBV12-4	-	CASARGIYSPLHF	TGTGCCAGCGCTAGGGGGATCTATTCACCCCTCCACTTT
once	TRBJ1-3	TRBV7-3	-	CASSLMSGTGNTIYF	TGTGCCAGCAGCTTAATGTCCGGTACTGGAAACACCATATATTTT
-	TRBJ2-2	TRBV7-6	-	CASSPSGNTGELFF	TGTGCCAGCAGCCCGAGCGGGAACACCGGGGAGCTGTTTTTT
few	TRBJ1-6	TRBV7-9	-	CASSLATGQITF	TGTGCCAGCAGCTTAGCAACCGGACAGATCACCTTT
few	TRBJ1-2	TRBV19	TRBD1	CASKRTGDHGYTF	TGTGCCAGTAAAAGGACAGGGGACCATGGCTACACCTTC
once	TRBJ1-2	TRBV11-2	TRBD1	CASSLGQRVGYTF	TGTGCCAGCAGCCTGGGACAGAGGGTGGGCTACACCTTC
-	TRBJ2-1	TRBV27	-	CASSSETDFNEQFF	TGTGCCAGCAGTTCCGAAACCGACTTTAATGAGCAGTTCTTC
once	TRBJ1-1	TRBV18	TRBD1	CASSRGGGTEAFF	TGTGCCAGCTCACGAGGGGGCGGCACTGAAGCTTTCTTT
-	TRBJ2-1	TRBV19	TRBD2	CASTVTSGRNEQFF	TGTGCCAGTACGGTTACTAGCGGGAGAAATGAGCAGTTCTTC
-	TRBJ2-6	TRBV7-3	-	CASSLGAHSGANVLTF	TGTGCCAGCAGCTTAGGGGCGCACTCTGGGGCCAACGTCCTGACTTTC
-	TRBJ2-2	TRBV30	-	CAWSVELMTGELFF	TGTGCCTGGAGTGTGGAGCTAATGACCGGGGAGCTGTTTTTT
-	TRBJ1-3	TRBV19	TRBD1	CASRFGTEPGNTIYF	TGTGCCAGTAGATTCGGGACAGAACCTGGAAACACCATATATTTT
once	TRBJ2-5	TRBV25-1	-	CASSVGGRETQYF	TGTGCCAGCAGTGTAGGGGGACGGGAGACCCAGTACTTC
-	TRBJ2-7	TRBV6-5	-	CASSGTFYEQYF	TGTGCCAGCTCAGGCACTTTCTACGAGCAGTACTTC